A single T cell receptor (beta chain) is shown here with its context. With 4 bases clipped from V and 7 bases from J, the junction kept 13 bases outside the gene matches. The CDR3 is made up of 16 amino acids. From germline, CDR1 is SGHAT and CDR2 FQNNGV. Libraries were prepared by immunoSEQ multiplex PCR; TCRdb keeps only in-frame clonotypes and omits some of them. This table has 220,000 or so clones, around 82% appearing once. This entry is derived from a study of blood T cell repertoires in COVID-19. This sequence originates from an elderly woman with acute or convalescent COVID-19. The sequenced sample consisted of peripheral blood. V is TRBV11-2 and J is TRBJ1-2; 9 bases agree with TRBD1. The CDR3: CASSSNRGPRTRGYTF. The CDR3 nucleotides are TGTGCCAGCAGCTCAAACAGGGGGCCCCGGACCCGTGGCTACACCTTC.